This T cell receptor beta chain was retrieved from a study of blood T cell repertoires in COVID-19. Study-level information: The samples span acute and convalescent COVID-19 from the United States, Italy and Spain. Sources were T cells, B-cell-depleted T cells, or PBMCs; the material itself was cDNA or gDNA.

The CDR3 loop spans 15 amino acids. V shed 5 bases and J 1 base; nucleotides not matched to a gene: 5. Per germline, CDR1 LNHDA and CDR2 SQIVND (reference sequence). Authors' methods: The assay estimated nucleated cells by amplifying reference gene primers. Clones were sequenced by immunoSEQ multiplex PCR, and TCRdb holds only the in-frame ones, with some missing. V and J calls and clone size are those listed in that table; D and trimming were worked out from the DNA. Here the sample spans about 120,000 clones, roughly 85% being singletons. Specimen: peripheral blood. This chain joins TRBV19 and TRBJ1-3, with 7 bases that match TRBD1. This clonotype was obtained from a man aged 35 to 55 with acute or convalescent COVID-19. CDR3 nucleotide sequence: TGTGCCAGTAGTTTCACAGGGGTTTCTGGAAACACCATATATTTT. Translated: CASSFTGVSGNTIYF.